The 19 T cell receptor beta chains in this list originate from one sample, sequenced in a study of regulatory T cells in long-lasting Graves disease. Both iRepertoire HTBI primers and Arm-PCR of CDR3 regions were used to build the TCR beta libraries. TCRdb re-derived calls from the multiplex PCR reads in MiXCR, one entry per CDR3 protein. The table shows about 400,000 distinct CDR3 sequences, with roughly 17% occurring only once. Time point meaning: newly diagnosed GD, antithyroid drugs for less than 3 months. The TCR library was made from RNA that had been extracted from PBMCs in TRIzol. This same sample was also taken into another study, of T cells in Graves' hyperthyroidism and ophthalmopathy.

This sample comprised peripheral blood mononuclear cells (PBMCs), obtained at new diagnosis, from a patient treated with antithyroid drugs. These receptors all stem from a woman between 18 and 30 years old with Graves disease.

Only a few counts were recorded for this clonotype. The V gene is TRBV3-1, the J gene TRBJ2-1; the match to TRBD2 covers 7 bases. Germline lookup yields CDR1 LGHDT and CDR2 YNNKEL (reference sequence). V shed 5 bases and J 7 bases; nucleotides not matched to a gene: 23. CDR3 size: 19 residues. CDR3 residues: CASSMAAGEVFLLSNEQFF. CDR3 DNA sequence: TGTGCCAGCAGCATGGCGGCGGGGGAGGTATTCTTACTTTCTAATGAGCAGTTCTTC.

This clonotype occurred many times. The CDR3 DNA sequence: TGTGCCAGCAGCCTAGGGGACAGGGTGGGTGGCTACACCTTC. This translates into CASSLGDRVGGYTF. V is TRBV28 and J is TRBJ1-2, with TRBD1 matching over 9 bases. In germline, CDR1 is MDHEN, CDR2 SYDVKM. Trimming removed 6 bases from V and 7 bases from J; junction bases left unmatched: 9. The CDR3 length is 14 residues.

The chain carries TRBV2 and TRBJ1-6; weak D call: TRBD1 (5 bases). The V end was cut by 5 bases, the J end by 8 bases, with 25 bases between. Germline V gene data show CDR1 as SNHLY and CDR2 as FYNNEI. This CDR3 is built from 18 residues. CDR3 bases: TGTGCCAGCAGTTACGGCGGCTACCAGGGAAAGTGGGATTCACCCCTCCACTTT. This sequence encodes CASSYGGYQGKWDSPLHF. Complete variable domain (other parts from reference TRBV2 and TRBJ1-6): EPEVTQTPSHQVTQMGQEVILRCVPISNHLYFYWYRQILGQKVEFLVSFYNNEISEKSEIFDDQFSVERPDGSNFTLKIRSTKLEDSAMYFCASSYGGYQGKWDSPLHFGNGTRLTVT.

This clonotype was counted between two and nine times. The chain is built from TRBV20-1 and TRBJ2-1; the D gene is possibly TRBD2 (6 bases). In germline, CDR1 is DFQATT, CDR2 SNEGSKA (reference sequence). This CDR3 has 16 residues. Trimming shortened V by 1 base and J by 5 bases, and 18 bases separated the two germline ends. This CDR3 reads CSARGVRDSSNNEQFF. CDR3 in DNA: TGCAGTGCTAGAGGGGTTCGGGACTCATCGAACAATGAGCAGTTCTTC.

This clonotype was detected ten times or more. J is TRBJ1-1 and V is TRBV18, with 7 bases matching TRBD1. This CDR3 is 16 amino acids long. Trimming at V came to 2 bases and at J to 0 bases, leaving 6 bases not matched to a gene. CDR1 KGHSH and CDR2 LQKENI come from the germline V gene. CDR3 loop: CASSPNRGMVNTEAFF. The CDR3 nucleotides read TGTGCCAGCTCACCAAACAGGGGAATGGTGAACACTGAAGCTTTCTTT.

This clonotype was counted ten times or more. V gene TRBV7-3 combines with J gene TRBJ2-3; 12 bases agree with TRBD2. V was clipped by 4 bases and J by 3 bases; unmatched bases: 2. Looked up from germline, CDR1 is SGHTA and CDR2 is FQGTGA. CDR3 size: 15 residues. The CDR3 reads CASSYLAGGTDTQYF. The CDR3 DNA follows: TGTGCCAGCAGCTATCTAGCGGGGGGGACAGATACGCAGTATTTT.

The rearrangement joins TRBV9 to TRBJ2-1; D is undetermined. Germline V lookup: CDR1 SGDLS, CDR2 YYNGEE. Trimming shortened V by 3 bases and J by 10 bases, and 14 bases separated the two germline ends. This CDR3 comprises 13 residues. CDR3 in amino acids: CASSALLHGEQFF. CDR3 nucleotide sequence: TGTGCCAGCAGCGCCTTACTTCACGGGGAGCAGTTCTTC.

This chain uses TRBV4-1 with TRBJ1-6; 9 bases match TRBD1. The J segment lost 8 bases and the V segment lost 6 bases, leaving 5 bases of the junction unmatched. The CDR3 is 14 amino acids. Germline V gene lookup returns CDR1 MGHRA and CDR2 YSYEKL. The CDR3 DNA follows: TGCGCCAGCAGTCCTGACAGGGGGTATTCACCCCTCCACTTT. It yields the protein CASSPDRGYSPLHF.

This clonotype was seen repeatedly, ten times or more. This sequence joins TRBV7-9 and TRBJ1-2, with D possibly being TRBD1 (5 bases). CDR3 length equals 12 residues. V was trimmed by 8 bases and J by 4 bases, leaving 11 bases between them. The V gene's germline CDR1 is SEHNR and CDR2 FQNEAQ (reference sequence). The CDR3 DNA reads TGTGCCAGCCAAGGGGAGAGCTATGGCTACACCTTC. Amino acids: CASQGESYGYTF. Full variable domain (outside the CDR3, taken from reference TRBV7-9 and TRBJ1-2): DTGVSQNPRHKITKRGQNVTFRCDPISEHNRLYWYRQTLGQGPEFLTYFQNEAQLEKSRLLSDRFSAERPKGSFSTLEIQRTEQGDSAMYLCASQGESYGYTFGSGTRLTVV.

The genes are TRBV9 and TRBJ1-1; no firm D call. CDR3 length equals 15 residues. Germline V gene lookup returns CDR1 SGDLS and CDR2 YYNGEE. Trimming removed 4 bases from V and 5 bases from J, with 18 bases in between. Here the CDR3 reads CASSPQTRFWTEAFF. As DNA, the CDR3 is TGTGCCAGCAGCCCCCAGACCCGGTTTTGGACTGAAGCTTTCTTT.

There are many counts of this clonotype. The chain carries TRBV5-6 and TRBJ2-5; D gene ambiguous. V was cut by 1 base and J by 0 bases, with 4 bases left in between. The CDR3 has 13 residues. Germline V CDR1 and CDR2: SGHDT, YYEEEE. CDR3 sequence (DNA): TGTGCCAGCAGCTTGTCAGACCAAGAGACCCAGTACTTC. Translated: CASSLSDQETQYF.

This chain uses TRBV4-1 with TRBJ2-2; unclear D gene. Germline lookup yields CDR1 MGHRA and CDR2 YSYEKL. The V end was cut by 0 bases, the J end by 8 bases, with 7 bases between. The CDR3 length is 13 residues. CDR3 nucleotide sequence: TGCGCCAGCAGCCAAGAGGGTAGGGGGGAGCTGTTTTTT. Its translation is CASSQEGRGELFF.

This clonotype was seen repeatedly, ten times or more. The chain links TRBV6-5 to TRBJ1-5; 7 nucleotides align to TRBD1. CDR3 length equals 15 residues. V trimming: 2 bases; J trimming: 7 bases; junction bases outside the gene matches: 8. Germline V gene lookup returns CDR1 MNHEY and CDR2 SVGAGI. CDR3 loop: CASSYPDRAGQPQHF. CDR3 DNA sequence: TGTGCCAGCAGTTACCCCGACAGGGCAGGGCAGCCCCAGCATTTT.

This clonotype was detected many times. The chain is built from TRBV7-9 and TRBJ2-7; D ambiguous. The CDR3 is 14 residues long. Trimming removed 5 bases from V and 3 bases from J, with 14 bases in between. CDR1 is SEHNR, CDR2 FQNEAQ, per germline (reference sequence). The CDR3 region has the DNA TGTGCCAGCAGCCGAGGCAGACGACTCTACGAGCAGTACTTC. Protein product: CASSRGRRLYEQYF.

This clonotype occurred many times. CDR3 nucleotides: TGTGCCAGCAGCGCTCCAAGAGAGGGAGAAGCTTTCTTT. Translating it yields CASSAPREGEAFF. The chain uses TRBV11-2 and TRBJ1-1; D is unclear. This CDR3 contains 13 residues. Germline V gene sequence: CDR1 SGHAT, CDR2 FQNNGV. V was cut by 5 bases and J by 8 bases, with 15 bases left in between.

The table lists this clonotype with many counts. The chain couples TRBV29-1 to TRBJ2-1; 11 positions match TRBD2. V shed 3 bases and J 0 bases; nucleotides not matched to a gene: 4. The CDR3 runs 16 residues. CDR1 SQVTM and CDR2 ANQGSEA come from the germline V gene. The DNA of the CDR3 is TGCAGCGTTGAGGGACTAGCGGATAGCTCCTACAATGAGCAGTTCTTC. Translation: CSVEGLADSSYNEQFF.

The chain carries TRBV19 and TRBJ1-1; a weak D match, TRBD1 (6 bases). The CDR3 is 16 amino acids. Trimming took off 4 bases at V and 2 bases at J, with 17 bases between the two ends. CDR1 is LNHDA, CDR2 SQIVND, per germline (reference sequence). CDR3 bases: TGTGCCAGTAGTACCCTACAGGGTCCGGGAAACACTGAAGCTTTCTTT. It yields the protein CASSTLQGPGNTEAFF.

This clonotype has only a few counts. V is TRBV10-2 and J is TRBJ2-2; tentatively, D is TRBD1 (5 bases). Trimming removed 9 bases from V and 7 bases from J, with 15 bases in between. CDR1 and CDR2 from the germline V gene are WSHSY and SAAADI. CDR3 length equals 13 residues. CDR3 sequence: CARAQGGGGELFF. CDR3 in DNA: TGCGCCAGGGCGCAGGGCGGTGGCGGGGAGCTGTTTTTT.

As concerns this clonotype: It is likely a read error: a sequence one base away is far more abundant. In nucleotides, the CDR3 is TGTGCCAGCAGTTGGGCTAGCGGGAGGGACGTTGAGCAGTTCTTC. This gives the protein CASSWASGRDVEQFF. The genes are TRBV27 and TRBJ2-1; TRBD2 matches 12 bases. Per germline, CDR1 MNHEY and CDR2 SMNVEV (reference sequence). CDR3 length: 15 amino acids. Trimming took 4 bases from V and 9 from J; bases not matched to a gene: 7.